Sequencing of this TCR beta chain was carried out in a study of blood T cell repertoires in COVID-19. In the study overall: Both acute and convalescent COVID-19 samples were obtained from the United States, Italy and Spain. T cells, B-cell-depleted T cells, or PBMCs supplied cDNA or gDNA.

Participants were aged about 18 to 90 years from approximately 23 US areas. Assignments of participants to cohorts depended upon their own reported clinical history. The trim removed 6 bases at V and 5 bases at J, leaving 10 bases unmatched. In germline, CDR1 is SQVTM, CDR2 ANQGSEA. The CDR3 has 16 amino acids. Only in-frame clones appear in the TCRdb table, and some are missing; sequencing was by immunoSEQ multiplex PCR. The sample lists about 480,000 clones; approximately 88% were seen once. The sample taken for sequencing was PBMCs or T cells enriched from blood (not recorded which). This chain joins TRBV29-1 and TRBJ2-3; TRBD2 aligns across 14 bases. The sequence was collected from a middle-aged woman who had recovered from COVID-19. DNA of the CDR3: TGCAGCGTCGCCGGGACTAGCGGGAGTCATGGAGATACGCAGTATTTT. Amino acids: CSVAGTSGSHGDTQYF.